Shown below are 2 T cell receptor beta chains from a single sample sequenced in a study of shared clonotypes between healthy human individuals. Generated by immunoSEQ multiplex PCR, the TCRdb table keeps only in-frame clones and is missing some. The data contain around 2.5 million clones, over 85% of them seen just once; the ten biggest clones take up approximately 0.37%. Sequences were obtained from naive CD4+ T cells from PBMCs. Subset indicated: CD45RA+ positively selected. The source of these receptors is a man aged 18-30 years in good health. Some clones in this sample may be carry-over from other donors' samples.

V and J are TRBV18 and TRBJ1-4, with 10 bases that match TRBD1. V trimming: 6 bases; J trimming: 8 bases; junction bases outside the gene matches: 9. In germline, CDR1 is KGHSH, CDR2 LQKENI. This CDR3 comprises 15 residues. CDR3 sequence (DNA): TGTGCCAGCTCCCGGACAGGGGGAGGAGGCGAAAAACTGTTTTTT. This encodes CASSRTGGGGEKLFF. The complete variable domain, with remaining parts taken from reference TRBV18 and TRBJ1-4, reads NAGVMQNPRHLVRRRGQEARLRCSPMKGHSHVYWYRQLPEEGLKFMVYLQKENIIDESGMPKERFSAEFPKEGPSILRIQQVVRGDSAAYFCASSRTGGGGEKLFFGSGTQLSVL.

The chain couples TRBV7-2 to TRBJ1-2; D uncertain. Germline CDR1 is SGHTA and CDR2 is FQGNSA. V shed 3 bases and J shed 0 bases, with 14 bases lying between them. The CDR3 spans 16 residues. The CDR3 loop is CASSFAGKVANYGYTF. For the CDR3, the DNA is TGTGCCAGCAGCTTCGCAGGAAAAGTAGCTAACTATGGCTACACCTTC.